This TCR beta chain is from a study of identical twins. Study results and limitations: Low generation probability was overrepresented in out-of-frame alpha sequences shared by twins. Reduced insertions were recorded for abundant cord blood beta clonotypes, with no such pattern in memory repertoires.

The CDR3 totals 14 residues. With 7 bases removed from V and 6 bases from J, the gap between germline ends came to 15 bases. Germline lookup yields CDR1 KGHDR and CDR2 SFDVKD. TCRdb recomputed calls from the 5' RACE reads with MiXCR, one row per CDR3 protein. The data contain roughly 540,000 distinct CDR3 sequences, less than 25% of them singletons. This clonotype was seen just once. What it binds is not known. A further study also used this sample, focusing on T cells expressing NK-cell markers. That report notes: What restricted sorting to alpha-beta TCR T cells in several experiments was an anti-gamma-delta TCR antibody.

The sample taken for sequencing was CD4+ T cells sorted from blood. This sequence joins TRBV24-1 and TRBJ1-5; weak D call: TRBD1 (6 bases). The receptor's source is a woman in her late teens or twenties in good health. CDR3 DNA: TGTGCCACCAGCAAGGGCGGAGGGGGTCAGCCCCAGCATTTT. Its translation: CATSKGGGGQPQHF.